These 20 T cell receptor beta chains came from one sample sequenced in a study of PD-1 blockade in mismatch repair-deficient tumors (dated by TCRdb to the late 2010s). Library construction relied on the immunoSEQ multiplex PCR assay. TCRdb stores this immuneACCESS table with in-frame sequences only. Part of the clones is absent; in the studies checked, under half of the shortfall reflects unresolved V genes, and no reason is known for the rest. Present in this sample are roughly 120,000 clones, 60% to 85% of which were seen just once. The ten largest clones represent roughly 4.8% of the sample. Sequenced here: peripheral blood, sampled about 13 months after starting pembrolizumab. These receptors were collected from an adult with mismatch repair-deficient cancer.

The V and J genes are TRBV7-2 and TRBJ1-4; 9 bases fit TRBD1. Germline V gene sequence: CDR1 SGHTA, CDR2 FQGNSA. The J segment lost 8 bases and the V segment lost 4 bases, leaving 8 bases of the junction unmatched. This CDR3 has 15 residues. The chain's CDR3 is CASSWGQGGREKLFF. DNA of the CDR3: TGTGCCAGCAGCTGGGGACAGGGCGGTCGGGAAAAACTGTTTTTT.

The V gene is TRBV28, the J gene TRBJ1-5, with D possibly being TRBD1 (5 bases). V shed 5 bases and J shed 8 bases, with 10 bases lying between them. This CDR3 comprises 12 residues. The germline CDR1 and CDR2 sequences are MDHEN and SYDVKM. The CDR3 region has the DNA TGTGCCAGCAGTGGGGGGGTTAAGCCCCAGCATTTT. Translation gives CASSGGVKPQHF.

The CDR3 nucleotides read TGTGCCAGCAGTTTAAAGCCAGGATTCTATGGCTACACCTTC. Amino acid sequence: CASSLKPGFYGYTF. This sequence joins TRBV27 and TRBJ1-2; D is uncertain. This CDR3 contains 14 residues. Trimming shortened V by 2 bases and J by 4 bases, and 11 bases separated the two germline ends. Germline loops: CDR1 MNHEY, CDR2 SMNVEV (reference sequence).

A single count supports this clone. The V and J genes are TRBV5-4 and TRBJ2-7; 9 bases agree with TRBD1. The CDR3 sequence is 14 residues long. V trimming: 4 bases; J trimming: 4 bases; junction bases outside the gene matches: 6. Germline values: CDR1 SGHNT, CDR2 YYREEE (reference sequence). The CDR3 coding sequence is TGTGCCAGCAGCGTGGGACAGGGTTTTTACGAGCAGTACTTC. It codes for CASSVGQGFYEQYF.

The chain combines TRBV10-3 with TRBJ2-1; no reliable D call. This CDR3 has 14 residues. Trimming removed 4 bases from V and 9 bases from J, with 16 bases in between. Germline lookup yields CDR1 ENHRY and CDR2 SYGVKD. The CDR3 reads CAISVGSDTVEQFF. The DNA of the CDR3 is TGTGCCATCAGTGTCGGGTCAGATACGGTTGAGCAGTTCTTC.

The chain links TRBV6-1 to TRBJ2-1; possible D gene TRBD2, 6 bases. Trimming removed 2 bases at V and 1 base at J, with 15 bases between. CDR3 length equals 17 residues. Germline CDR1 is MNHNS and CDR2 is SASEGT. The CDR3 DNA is TGTGCCAGCAGTGAATGGTCGGGGGTTTGGTCCTACAATGAGCAGTTCTTC. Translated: CASSEWSGVWSYNEQFF.

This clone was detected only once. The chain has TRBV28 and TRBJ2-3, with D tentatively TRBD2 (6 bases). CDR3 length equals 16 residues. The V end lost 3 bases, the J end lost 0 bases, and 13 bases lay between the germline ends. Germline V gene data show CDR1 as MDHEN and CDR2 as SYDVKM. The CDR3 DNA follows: TGTGCCAGCAGTTTGGCGGAGGGTTCTAGCACAGATACGCAGTATTTT. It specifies CASSLAEGSSTDTQYF.

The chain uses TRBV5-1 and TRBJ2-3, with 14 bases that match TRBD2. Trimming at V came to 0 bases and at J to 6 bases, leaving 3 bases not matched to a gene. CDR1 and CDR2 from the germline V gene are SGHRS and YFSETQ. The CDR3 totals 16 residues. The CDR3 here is CASSLGLAGGPDTQYF. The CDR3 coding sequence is TGCGCCAGCAGCTTGGGACTAGCGGGAGGGCCGGATACGCAGTATTTT.

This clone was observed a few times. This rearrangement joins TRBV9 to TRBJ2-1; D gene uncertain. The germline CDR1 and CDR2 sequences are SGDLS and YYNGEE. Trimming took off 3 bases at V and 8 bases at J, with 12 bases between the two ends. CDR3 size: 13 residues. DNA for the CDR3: TGTGCCAGCAGCGGCAATGGAGCCCATGAGCAGTTCTTC. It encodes CASSGNGAHEQFF.

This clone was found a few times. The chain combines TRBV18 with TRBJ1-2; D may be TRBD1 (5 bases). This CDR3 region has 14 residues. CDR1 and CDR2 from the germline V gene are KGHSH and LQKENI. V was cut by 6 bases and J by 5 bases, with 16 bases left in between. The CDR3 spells CASSPGRAGYGYTF. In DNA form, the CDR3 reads TGTGCCAGCTCTCCGGGCAGGGCCGGGTATGGCTACACCTTC.

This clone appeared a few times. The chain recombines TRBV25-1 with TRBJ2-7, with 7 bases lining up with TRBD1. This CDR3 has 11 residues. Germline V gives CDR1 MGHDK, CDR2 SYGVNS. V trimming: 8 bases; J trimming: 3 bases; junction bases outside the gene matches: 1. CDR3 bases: TGTGCCAGCGGGGACAGCTACGAGCAGTACTTC. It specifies CASGDSYEQYF.

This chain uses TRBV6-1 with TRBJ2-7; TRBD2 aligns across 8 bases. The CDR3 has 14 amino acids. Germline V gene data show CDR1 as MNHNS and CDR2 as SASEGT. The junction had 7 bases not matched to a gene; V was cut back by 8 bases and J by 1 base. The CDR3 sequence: CASGGLVGSYEQYF. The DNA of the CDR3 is TGTGCCAGCGGGGGACTAGTAGGGTCCTACGAGCAGTACTTC.

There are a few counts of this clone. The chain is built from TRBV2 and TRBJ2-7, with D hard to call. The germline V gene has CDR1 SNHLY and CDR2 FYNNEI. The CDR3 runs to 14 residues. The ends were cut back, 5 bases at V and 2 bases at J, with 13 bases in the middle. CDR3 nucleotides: TGTGCCAGCAGTCACCGCGCAGTACCCTACGAGCAGTACTTC. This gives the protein CASSHRAVPYEQYF.

CDR3 in amino acids: CASSLGGEAFF. CDR3 nucleotide sequence: TGTGCCAGCAGCTTGGGGGGTGAAGCTTTCTTT. The gene calls are TRBV11-2 and TRBJ1-1; D may be TRBD1 (5 bases). The CDR3 runs 11 residues. Germline V gene lookup returns CDR1 SGHAT and CDR2 FQNNGV. V shed 3 bases and J shed 7 bases, with 6 bases lying between them.

The CDR3 protein is CASSQQGALNQPQHF. CDR3 DNA sequence: TGTGCCAGCAGCCAACAGGGAGCCCTCAATCAGCCCCAGCATTTT. The rearrangement joins TRBV27 to TRBJ1-5; maybe TRBD1 (6 bases). The germline gives CDR1 MNHEY, CDR2 SMNVEV (reference sequence). The CDR3 has 15 amino acids. With 6 bases removed from V and 3 bases from J, the gap between germline ends came to 15 bases.

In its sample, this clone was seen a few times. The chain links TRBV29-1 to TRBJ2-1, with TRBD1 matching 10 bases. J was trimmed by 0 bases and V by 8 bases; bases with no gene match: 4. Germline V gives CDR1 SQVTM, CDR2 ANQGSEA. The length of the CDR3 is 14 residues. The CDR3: CSLDRGSSYNEQFF. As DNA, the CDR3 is TGCAGCCTGGACAGGGGGAGCTCCTACAATGAGCAGTTCTTC.

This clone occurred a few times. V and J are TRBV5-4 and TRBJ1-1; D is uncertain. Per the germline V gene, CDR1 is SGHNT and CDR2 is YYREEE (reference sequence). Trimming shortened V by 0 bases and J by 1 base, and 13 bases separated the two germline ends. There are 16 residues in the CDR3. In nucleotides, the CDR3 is TGTGCCAGCAGCTTGGATTACCCCCAAGGGAACACTGAAGCTTTCTTT. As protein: CASSLDYPQGNTEAFF.

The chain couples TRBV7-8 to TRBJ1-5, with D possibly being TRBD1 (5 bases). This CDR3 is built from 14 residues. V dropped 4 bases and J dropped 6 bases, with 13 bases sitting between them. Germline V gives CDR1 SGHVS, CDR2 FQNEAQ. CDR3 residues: CASSSTGGGQPQHF. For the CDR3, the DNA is TGTGCCAGCAGCTCTACGGGGGGGGGTCAGCCCCAGCATTTT.

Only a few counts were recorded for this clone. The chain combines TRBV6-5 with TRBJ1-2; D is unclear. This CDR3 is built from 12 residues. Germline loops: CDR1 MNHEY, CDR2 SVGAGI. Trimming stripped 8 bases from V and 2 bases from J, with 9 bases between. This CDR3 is CASFGRNYGYTF. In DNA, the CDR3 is TGTGCCAGCTTTGGACGGAACTATGGCTACACCTTC.

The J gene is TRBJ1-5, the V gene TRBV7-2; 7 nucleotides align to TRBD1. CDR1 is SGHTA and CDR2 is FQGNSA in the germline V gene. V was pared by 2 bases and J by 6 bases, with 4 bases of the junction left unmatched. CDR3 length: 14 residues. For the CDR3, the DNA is TGTGCCAGCAGCTTAAGTGCAGGGGGTCAGCCCCAGCATTTT. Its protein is CASSLSAGGQPQHF.